This T cell receptor (beta chain) was sequenced for a study of lymphopenia after photon versus proton radiotherapy. Repertoires were generated with immunoSEQ multiplex PCR, while TCRdb's copy carries only in-frame clones and drops some. The repertoire has roughly 13,000 clones, about 88% of them found once; the top ten carry 3.5%. This CDR3 is built from 13 residues. V lost 1 base and J 4 bases, leaving 7 bases between the germline ends. Per germline, CDR1 WNHNN and CDR2 SYGVQD (reference sequence). The chain couples TRBV10-1 to TRBJ1-1; D not certain. The TCR was taken from a man between 60 and 75 years old with pancreatic cancer. The sequenced sample was peripheral blood, obtained from a patient treated with photon-based radiotherapy. CDR3 loop: CASSEFDSTEAFF. In DNA form, the CDR3 reads TGCGCCAGCAGTGAGTTTGACTCCACTGAAGCTTTCTTT.